The rows below give T cell receptor beta chains drawn from one sample of a study of blood T cell repertoires in COVID-19. The assay was immunoSEQ multiplex PCR, and TCRdb's table has in-frame clones only and misses some. The sample shows a few hundred thousand clones, approximately 86% of them seen only once. Sequencing used PBMCs or T cells enriched from blood (not recorded which). These receptors were obtained from a man between 18 and 29 years old with acute COVID-19. Both conserved end residues are part of each CDR3. The D gene is left open where the match is weak. Rows may omit the clone size; those that give it use once, few, many or a size class.

size | J | V | D | DNA | CDR3
few | TRBJ1-6 | TRBV13 | . | TGTGCCAGCAGCTTTACGGGTAATTCACCCCTCCACTTT | CASSFTGNSPLHF
. | TRBJ1-2 | TRBV28 | . | TGTGCCGCCCGCCGCGAAGGTAGAGGCTATGGCTACACCTTC | CAARREGRGYGYTF
. | TRBJ2-3 | TRBV11-3 | . | TGTGCCAGCAGCTCTGGCTTAAGAGCAGCGGAGACAGATACGCAGTATTTT | CASSSGLRAAETDTQYF
. | TRBJ1-1 | TRBV19 | . | TGTGCCAGTAGTATAGGCGTGCGGGGGACTCGGGACACTGAAGCTTTCTTT | CASSIGVRGTRDTEAFF
. | TRBJ2-7 | TRBV4-1 | TRBD2 | TGCGCCAGCAGCCATAGCGGGAGTCACCACGAGCAGTACTTC | CASSHSGSHHEQYF
. | TRBJ1-2 | TRBV28 | . | TGTGCCACCTCAACCGGGGGGCGCGGCTATGGCTACACCTTC | CATSTGGRGYGYTF
. | TRBJ2-7 | TRBV6-6 | TRBD1 | TGTGCCAGCAGGTCAGGACAGGGACTCTCCTACGAGCAGTACTTC | CASRSGQGLSYEQYF
. | TRBJ2-7 | TRBV21-1 | . | TGTGCCAGCAGCAAATCCCGGGAGTCCTACGAGCAGTACTTC | CASSKSRESYEQYF
. | TRBJ2-5 | TRBV6-5 | TRBD2 | TGTGCCAGCGGAGATAGCGGGACGAAGACCCAGTACTTC | CASGDSGTKTQYF
. | TRBJ1-5 | TRBV20-1 | TRBD1 | TGCAGTGCTAGTCGGGGACAGCGCAATCAGCCCCAGCATTTT | CSASRGQRNQPQHF
many | TRBJ1-1 | TRBV12-3/TRBV12-4 | . | TGTGCCAGCAGTTTAGGGCCGAACACTGAAGCTTTCTTT | CASSLGPNTEAFF
. | TRBJ2-7 | TRBV19 | . | TGTGCCAGTAGTGTCCGGGACAACTCCTACGAGCAGTACTTC | CASSVRDNSYEQYF
. | TRBJ2-5 | TRBV3-1/TRBV3-2 | . | TGTGCCAGCAGCCACCCCGCGGTTAACCAAGAGACCCAGTACTTC | CASSHPAVNQETQYF
. | TRBJ2-7 | TRBV28 | TRBD1 | TGTGCCAGCGGTTCGGGACAGGGGGCCGAGCAGTACTTC | CASGSGQGAEQYF
. | TRBJ2-5 | TRBV12-5 | TRBD2 | TGTGCTAGTGGTTTGGCCCCGCTAGCGGGAGAGACCCAGTACTTC | CASGLAPLAGETQYF
. | TRBJ1-4 | TRBV4-3 | . | TGCGCCAGCGGAATGCGGGGCCCTCAGGATTTTAATGAAAAACTGTTTTTT | CASGMRGPQDFNEKLFF
. | TRBJ2-7 | TRBV5-6 | TRBD1 | TGTGCCAGCAGCACCGGGACAGGGCTCTACGAGCAGTACTTC | CASSTGTGLYEQYF
. | TRBJ1-6 | TRBV9 | . | TGTGCCAGCAGCGCCGGACAGACCTATAATTCACCCCTCCACTTT | CASSAGQTYNSPLHF
. | TRBJ2-7 | TRBV11-3 | . | TGTGCCAGCAGCTTAGATCCGGGGGACTCTCACCAGCAGTACTTC | CASSLDPGDSHQQYF
. | TRBJ2-2 | TRBV7-2 | TRBD2 | TGTGCCAGCAGCCCTGGGGGACTAGCGGGAGGACGGGAGCTGTTTTTT | CASSPGGLAGGRELFF
. | TRBJ2-7 | TRBV5-5 | . | TGTGCCAGCAGCTTGGACGGTTCCTACGAGCAGTACTTC | CASSLDGSYEQYF
. | TRBJ1-6 | TRBV9 | TRBD1 | TGTGCCAGCAGCGCTTACAGGACAGGGGGCGGTTCACCCCTCCACTTT | CASSAYRTGGGSPLHF
. | TRBJ1-1 | TRBV4-1 | TRBD1 | TGCGCCAGCAGCCATAACCCGGACAGGGGGCGCACTGAAGCTTTCTTT | CASSHNPDRGRTEAFF
. | TRBJ2-5 | TRBV4-2 | TRBD2 | TGTGCCAGCAGCCCATTAGCGGGAGAAGGAGAGACCCAGTACTTC | CASSPLAGEGETQYF
. | TRBJ1-1 | TRBV6-1 | . | TGTGCCAGCAGTGAAGTAAGGGCAGGGAATAACATGAACACTGAAGCTTTCTTT | CASSEVRAGNNMNTEAFF
once | TRBJ2-2 | TRBV9 | . | TGTGCCAGCACCAGTGGGAGGATGGGAAACACCGGGGAGCTGTTTTTT | CASTSGRMGNTGELFF
. | TRBJ2-7 | TRBV19 | TRBD1 | TGTGCCAGTAGTACGGGACAGGGACCCTACGAGCAGTACTTC | CASSTGQGPYEQYF